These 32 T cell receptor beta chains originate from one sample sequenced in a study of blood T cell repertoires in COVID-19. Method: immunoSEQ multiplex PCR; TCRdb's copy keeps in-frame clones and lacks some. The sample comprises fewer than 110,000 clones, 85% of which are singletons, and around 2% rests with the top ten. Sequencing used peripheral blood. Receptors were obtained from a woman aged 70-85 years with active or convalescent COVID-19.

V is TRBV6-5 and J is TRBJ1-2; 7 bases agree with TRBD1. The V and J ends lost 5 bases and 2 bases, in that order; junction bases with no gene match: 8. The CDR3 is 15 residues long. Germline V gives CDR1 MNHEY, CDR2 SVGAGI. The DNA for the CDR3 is TGTGCCAGCAGTCATACCGGGACAGAGAACTATGGCTACACCTTC. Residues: CASSHTGTENYGYTF.

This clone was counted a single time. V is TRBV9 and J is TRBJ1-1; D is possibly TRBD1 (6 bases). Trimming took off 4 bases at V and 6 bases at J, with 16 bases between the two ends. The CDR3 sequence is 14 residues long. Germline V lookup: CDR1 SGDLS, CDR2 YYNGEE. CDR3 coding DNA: TGTGCCAGCAGCCGAGGGGGGGCGCGGCCTGAAGCTTTCTTT. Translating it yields CASSRGGARPEAFF.

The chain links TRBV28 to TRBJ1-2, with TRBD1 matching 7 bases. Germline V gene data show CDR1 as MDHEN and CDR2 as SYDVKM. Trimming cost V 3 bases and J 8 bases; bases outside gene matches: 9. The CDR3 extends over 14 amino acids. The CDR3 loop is CASSFRGRNRGYTF. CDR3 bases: TGTGCCAGCAGTTTTAGGGGGCGAAATCGCGGCTACACCTTC.

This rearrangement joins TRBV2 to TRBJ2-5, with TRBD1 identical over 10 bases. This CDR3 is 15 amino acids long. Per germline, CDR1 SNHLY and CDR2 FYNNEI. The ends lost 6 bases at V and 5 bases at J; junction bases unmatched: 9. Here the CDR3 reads CASSLTGGAMETQYF. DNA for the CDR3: TGTGCCAGCAGCTTGACAGGGGGCGCGATGGAGACCCAGTACTTC.

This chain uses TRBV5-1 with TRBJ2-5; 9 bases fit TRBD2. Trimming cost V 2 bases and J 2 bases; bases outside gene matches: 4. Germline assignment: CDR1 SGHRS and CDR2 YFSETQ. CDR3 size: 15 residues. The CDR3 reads CASSFSGSFQETQYF. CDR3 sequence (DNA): TGCGCCAGCAGCTTTAGCGGGAGCTTTCAAGAGACCCAGTACTTC. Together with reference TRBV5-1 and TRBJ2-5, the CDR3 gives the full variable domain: KAGVTQTPRYLIKTRGQQVTLSCSPISGHRSVSWYQQTPGQGLQFLFEYFSETQRNKGNFPGRFSGRQFSNSRSEMNVSTLELGDSALYLCASSFSGSFQETQYFGPGTRLLVL.

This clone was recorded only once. The CDR3 region is CASSSGTSFTDTQYF. The DNA of the CDR3 is TGTGCCAGCAGTTCCGGGACTAGCTTCACAGATACGCAGTATTTT. The chain couples TRBV27 to TRBJ2-3, with TRBD2 identical over 9 bases. Per germline, CDR1 MNHEY and CDR2 SMNVEV (reference sequence). Trimming cost V 4 bases and J 2 bases; bases outside gene matches: 4. The CDR3 length is 15 residues.

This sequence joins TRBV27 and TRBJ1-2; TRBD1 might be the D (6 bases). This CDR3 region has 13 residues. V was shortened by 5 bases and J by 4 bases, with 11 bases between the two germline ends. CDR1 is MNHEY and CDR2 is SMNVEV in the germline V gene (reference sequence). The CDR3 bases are TGTGCCAGCAGTCCCCGGGACATCTATGGCTACACCTTC. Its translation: CASSPRDIYGYTF.

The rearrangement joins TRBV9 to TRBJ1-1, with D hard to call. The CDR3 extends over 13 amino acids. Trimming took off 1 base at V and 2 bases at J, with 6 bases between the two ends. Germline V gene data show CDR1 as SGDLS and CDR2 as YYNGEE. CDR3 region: CASSVTANTEAFF. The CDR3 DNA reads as TGTGCCAGCAGCGTAACAGCAAACACTGAAGCTTTCTTT.

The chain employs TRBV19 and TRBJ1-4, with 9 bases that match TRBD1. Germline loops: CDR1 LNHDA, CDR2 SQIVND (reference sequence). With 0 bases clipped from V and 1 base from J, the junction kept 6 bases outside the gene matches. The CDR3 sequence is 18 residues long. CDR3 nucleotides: TGTGCCAGTAGTATAGACTTACCGGGACAGGGAACTAATGAAAAACTGTTTTTT. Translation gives CASSIDLPGQGTNEKLFF. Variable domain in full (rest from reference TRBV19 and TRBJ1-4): DGGITQSPKYLFRKEGQNVTLSCEQNLNHDAMYWYRQDPGQGLRLIYYSQIVNDFQKGDIAEGYSVSREKKESFPLTVTSAQKNPTAFYLCASSIDLPGQGTNEKLFFGSGTQLSVL.

The CDR3 loop reads CASSHWAEKLFF. CDR3 nucleotides: TGTGCCAGCAGCCACTGGGCCGAAAAACTGTTTTTT. J is TRBJ1-4 and V is TRBV3-1 (or the pseudogene TRBV3-2); D is unresolved. Germline-derived CDR1 and CDR2 are LGHDT and YNNKEL (reference sequence). V lost 3 bases, J lost 8 bases, and 7 bases lay in between. The CDR3 extends over 12 amino acids.

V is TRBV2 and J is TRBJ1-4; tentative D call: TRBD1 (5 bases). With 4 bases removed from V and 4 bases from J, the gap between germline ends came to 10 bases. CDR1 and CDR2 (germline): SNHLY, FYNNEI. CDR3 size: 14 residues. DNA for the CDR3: TGTGCCAGCAGTGCGCAGGGCGGTAATGAAAAACTGTTTTTT. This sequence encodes CASSAQGGNEKLFF.

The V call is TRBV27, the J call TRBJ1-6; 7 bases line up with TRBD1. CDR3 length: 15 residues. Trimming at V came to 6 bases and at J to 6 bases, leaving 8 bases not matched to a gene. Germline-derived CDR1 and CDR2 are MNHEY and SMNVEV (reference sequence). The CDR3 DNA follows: TGTGCCAGCAGGGTACAGGGGAACGGTAATTCACCCCTCCACTTT. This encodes CASRVQGNGNSPLHF.

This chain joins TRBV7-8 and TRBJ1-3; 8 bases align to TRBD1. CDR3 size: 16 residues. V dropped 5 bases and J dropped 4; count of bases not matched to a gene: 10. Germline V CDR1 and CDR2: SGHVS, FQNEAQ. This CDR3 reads CASSLLTGVEGNTIYF. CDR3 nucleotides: TGTGCCAGCAGCCTCCTGACAGGGGTCGAGGGAAACACCATATATTTT.

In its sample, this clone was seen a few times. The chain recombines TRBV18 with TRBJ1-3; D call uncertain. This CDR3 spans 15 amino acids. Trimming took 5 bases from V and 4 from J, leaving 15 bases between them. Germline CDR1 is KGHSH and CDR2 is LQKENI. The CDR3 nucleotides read TGTGCCAGCTCAGAGTCCCCGGGGTCCGGAAACACCATATATTTT. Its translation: CASSESPGSGNTIYF. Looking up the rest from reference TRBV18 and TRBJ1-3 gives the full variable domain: NAGVMQNPRHLVRRRGQEARLRCSPMKGHSHVYWYRQLPEEGLKFMVYLQKENIIDESGMPKERFSAEFPKEGPSILRIQQVVRGDSAAYFCASSESPGSGNTIYFGEGSWLTVV.

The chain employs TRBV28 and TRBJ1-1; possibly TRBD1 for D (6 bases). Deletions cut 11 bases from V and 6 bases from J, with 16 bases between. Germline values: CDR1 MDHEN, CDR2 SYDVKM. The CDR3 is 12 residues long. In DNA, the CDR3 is TGTGCCTCCCAGGGGAGGGCGGCTGAAGCTTTCTTT. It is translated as CASQGRAAEAFF.

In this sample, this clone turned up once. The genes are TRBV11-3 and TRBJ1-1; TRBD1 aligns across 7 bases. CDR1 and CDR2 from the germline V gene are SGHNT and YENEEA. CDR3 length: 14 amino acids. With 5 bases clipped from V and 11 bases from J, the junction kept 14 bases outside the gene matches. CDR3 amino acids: CASSPGGLDRDAFF. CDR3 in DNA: TGTGCCAGCAGCCCAGGAGGGTTAGACAGGGACGCTTTCTTT.

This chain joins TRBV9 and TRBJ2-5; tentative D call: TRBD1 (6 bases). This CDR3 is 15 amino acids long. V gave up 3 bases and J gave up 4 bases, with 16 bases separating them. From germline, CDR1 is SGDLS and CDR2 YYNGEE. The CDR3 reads CASSDRQDPIETQYF. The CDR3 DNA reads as TGTGCCAGCAGCGATAGACAGGACCCAATAGAGACCCAGTACTTC. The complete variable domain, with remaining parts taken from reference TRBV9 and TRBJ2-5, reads DSGVTQTPKHLITATGQRVTLRCSPRSGDLSVYWYQQSLDQGLQFLIQYYNGEERAKGNILERFSAQQFPDLHSELNLSSLELGDSALYFCASSDRQDPIETQYFGPGTRLLVL.

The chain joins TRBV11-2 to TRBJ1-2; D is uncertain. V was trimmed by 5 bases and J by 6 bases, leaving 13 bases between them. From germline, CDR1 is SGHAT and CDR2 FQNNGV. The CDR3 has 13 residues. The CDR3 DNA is TGTGCCAGCAGCCCCCCGGGGTTTGATGGCTACACCTTC. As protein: CASSPPGFDGYTF.

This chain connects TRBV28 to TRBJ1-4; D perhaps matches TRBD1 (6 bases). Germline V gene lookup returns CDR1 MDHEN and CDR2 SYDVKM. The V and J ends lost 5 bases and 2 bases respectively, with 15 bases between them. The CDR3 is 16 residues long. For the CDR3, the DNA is TGTGCCAGCAGTCCACAAGGGGGGGCGACTAATGAAAAACTGTTTTTT. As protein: CASSPQGGATNEKLFF.

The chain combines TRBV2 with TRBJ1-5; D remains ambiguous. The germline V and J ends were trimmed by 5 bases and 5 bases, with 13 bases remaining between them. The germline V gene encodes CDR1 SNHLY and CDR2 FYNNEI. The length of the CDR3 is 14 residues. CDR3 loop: CASSPTERYQPQHF. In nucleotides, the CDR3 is TGTGCCAGCAGTCCTACGGAGAGGTATCAGCCCCAGCATTTT.

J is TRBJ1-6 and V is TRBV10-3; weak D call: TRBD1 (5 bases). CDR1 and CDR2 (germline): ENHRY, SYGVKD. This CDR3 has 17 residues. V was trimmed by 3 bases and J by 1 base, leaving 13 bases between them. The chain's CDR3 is CAISDSGDVSYNSPLHF. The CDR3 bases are TGTGCCATCAGTGATAGCGGGGACGTATCCTATAATTCACCCCTCCACTTT.

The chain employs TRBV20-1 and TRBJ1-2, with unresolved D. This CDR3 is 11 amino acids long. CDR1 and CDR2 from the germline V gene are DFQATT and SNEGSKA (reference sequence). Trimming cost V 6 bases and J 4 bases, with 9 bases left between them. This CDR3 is CSAWAFYGYTF. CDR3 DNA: TGCAGTGCGTGGGCGTTCTATGGCTACACCTTC.

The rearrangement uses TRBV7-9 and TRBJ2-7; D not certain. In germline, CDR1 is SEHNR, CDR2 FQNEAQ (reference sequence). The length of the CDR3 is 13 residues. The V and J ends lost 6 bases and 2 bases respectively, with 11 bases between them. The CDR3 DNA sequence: TGTGCCAGCAGTCCCCCCGCGGCCTACGAGCAGTACTTC. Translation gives CASSPPAAYEQYF.

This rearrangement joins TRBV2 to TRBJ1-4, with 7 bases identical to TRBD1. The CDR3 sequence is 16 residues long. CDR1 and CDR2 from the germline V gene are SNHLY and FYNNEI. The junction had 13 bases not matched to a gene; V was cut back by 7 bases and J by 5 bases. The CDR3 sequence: CASIALQGGGNEKLFF. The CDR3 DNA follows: TGTGCCAGCATAGCTTTGCAAGGGGGCGGGAATGAAAAACTGTTTTTT.

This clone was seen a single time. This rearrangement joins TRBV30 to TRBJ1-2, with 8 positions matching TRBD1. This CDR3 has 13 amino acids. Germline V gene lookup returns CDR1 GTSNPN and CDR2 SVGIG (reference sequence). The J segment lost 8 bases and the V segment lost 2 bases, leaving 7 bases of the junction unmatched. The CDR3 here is CAWSSYTGGGYTF. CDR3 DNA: TGTGCCTGGAGTTCCTACACAGGGGGAGGCTACACCTTC.

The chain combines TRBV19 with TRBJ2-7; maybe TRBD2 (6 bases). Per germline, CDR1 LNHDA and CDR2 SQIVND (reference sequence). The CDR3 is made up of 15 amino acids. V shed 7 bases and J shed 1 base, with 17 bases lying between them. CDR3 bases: TGTGCCAGTAAAAGGGCGGGAAGTCTATCCTACGAGCAGTACTTC. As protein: CASKRAGSLSYEQYF.

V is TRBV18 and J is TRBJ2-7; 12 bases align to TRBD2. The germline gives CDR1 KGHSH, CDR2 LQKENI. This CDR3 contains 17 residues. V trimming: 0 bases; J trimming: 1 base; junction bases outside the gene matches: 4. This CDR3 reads CASSPPALAGGSYEQYF. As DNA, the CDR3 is TGTGCCAGCTCACCACCGGCTCTAGCGGGGGGGTCCTACGAGCAGTACTTC. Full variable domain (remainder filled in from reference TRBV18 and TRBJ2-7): NAGVMQNPRHLVRRRGQEARLRCSPMKGHSHVYWYRQLPEEGLKFMVYLQKENIIDESGMPKERFSAEFPKEGPSILRIQQVVRGDSAAYFCASSPPALAGGSYEQYFGPGTRLTVT.

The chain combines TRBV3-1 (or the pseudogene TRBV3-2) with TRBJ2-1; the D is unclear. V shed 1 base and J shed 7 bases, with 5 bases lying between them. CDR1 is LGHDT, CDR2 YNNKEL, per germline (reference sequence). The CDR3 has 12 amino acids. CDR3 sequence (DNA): TGTGCCAGCAGCCAAGTGCGGAATGAGCAGTTCTTC. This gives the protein CASSQVRNEQFF.

The DNA of the CDR3 is TGTGCCAGCAGCGCTCTCCCGGGGACTGAAGCTTTCTTT. This codes for CASSALPGTEAFF. The V call is TRBV5-6, the J call TRBJ1-1; D uncertain. CDR3 length: 13 residues. Germline V gives CDR1 SGHDT, CDR2 YYEEEE. The V and J ends lost 4 bases and 5 bases respectively, with 12 bases between them.

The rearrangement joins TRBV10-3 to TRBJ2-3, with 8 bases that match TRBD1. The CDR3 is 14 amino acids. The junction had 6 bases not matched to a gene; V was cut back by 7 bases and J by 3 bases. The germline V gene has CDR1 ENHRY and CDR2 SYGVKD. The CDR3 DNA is TGTGCCATCACGACAGGGGAGGCGACAGATACGCAGTATTTT. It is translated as CAITTGEATDTQYF.

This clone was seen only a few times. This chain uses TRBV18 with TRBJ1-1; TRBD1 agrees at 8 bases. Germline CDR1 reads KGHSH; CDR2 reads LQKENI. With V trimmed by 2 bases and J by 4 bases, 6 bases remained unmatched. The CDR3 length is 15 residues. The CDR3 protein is CASSPTRQGSTEAFF. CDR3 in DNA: TGTGCCAGCTCACCAACGAGACAGGGGAGCACTGAAGCTTTCTTT.

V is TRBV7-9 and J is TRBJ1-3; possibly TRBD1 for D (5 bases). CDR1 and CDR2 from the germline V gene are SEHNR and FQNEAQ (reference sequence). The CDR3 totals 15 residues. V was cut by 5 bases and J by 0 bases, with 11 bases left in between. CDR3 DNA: TGTGCCAGCAGCCCACAGGTTAGCTCTGGAAACACCATATATTTT. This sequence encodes CASSPQVSSGNTIYF.